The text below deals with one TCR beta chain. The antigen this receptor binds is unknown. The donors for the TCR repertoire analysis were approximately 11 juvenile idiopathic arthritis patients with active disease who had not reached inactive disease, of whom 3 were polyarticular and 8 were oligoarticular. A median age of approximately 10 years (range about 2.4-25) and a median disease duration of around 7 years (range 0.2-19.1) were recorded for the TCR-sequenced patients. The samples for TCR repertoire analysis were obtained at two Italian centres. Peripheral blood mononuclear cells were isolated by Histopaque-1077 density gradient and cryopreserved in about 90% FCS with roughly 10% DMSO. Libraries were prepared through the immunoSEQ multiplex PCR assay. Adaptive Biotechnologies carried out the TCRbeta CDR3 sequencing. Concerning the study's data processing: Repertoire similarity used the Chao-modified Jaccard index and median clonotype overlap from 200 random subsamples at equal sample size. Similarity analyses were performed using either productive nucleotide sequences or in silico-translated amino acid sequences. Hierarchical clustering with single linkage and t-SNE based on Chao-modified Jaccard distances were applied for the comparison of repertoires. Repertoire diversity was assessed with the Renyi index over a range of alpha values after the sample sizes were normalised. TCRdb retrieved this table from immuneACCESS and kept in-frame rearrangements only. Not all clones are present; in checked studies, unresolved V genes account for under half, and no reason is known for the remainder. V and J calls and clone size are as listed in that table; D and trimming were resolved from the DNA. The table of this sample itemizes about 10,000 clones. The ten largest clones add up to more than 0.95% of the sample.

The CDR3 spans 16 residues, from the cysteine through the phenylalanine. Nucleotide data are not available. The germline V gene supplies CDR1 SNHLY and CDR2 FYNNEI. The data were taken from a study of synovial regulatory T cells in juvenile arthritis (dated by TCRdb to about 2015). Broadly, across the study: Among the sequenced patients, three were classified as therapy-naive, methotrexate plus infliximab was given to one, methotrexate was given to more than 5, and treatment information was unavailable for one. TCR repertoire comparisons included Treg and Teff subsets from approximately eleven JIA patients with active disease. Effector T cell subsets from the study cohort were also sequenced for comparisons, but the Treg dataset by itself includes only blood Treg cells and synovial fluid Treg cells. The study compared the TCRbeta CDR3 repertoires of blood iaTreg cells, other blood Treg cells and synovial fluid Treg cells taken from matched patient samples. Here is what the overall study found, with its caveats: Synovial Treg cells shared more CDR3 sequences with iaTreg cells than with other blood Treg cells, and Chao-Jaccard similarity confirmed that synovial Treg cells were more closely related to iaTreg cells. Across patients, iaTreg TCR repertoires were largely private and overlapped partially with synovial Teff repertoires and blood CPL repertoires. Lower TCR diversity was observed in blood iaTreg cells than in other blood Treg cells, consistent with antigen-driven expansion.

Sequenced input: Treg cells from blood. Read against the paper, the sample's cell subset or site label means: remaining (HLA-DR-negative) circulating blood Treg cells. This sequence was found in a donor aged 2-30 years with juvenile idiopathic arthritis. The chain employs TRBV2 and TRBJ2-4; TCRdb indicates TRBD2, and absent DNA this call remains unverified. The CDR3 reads CASSEALGGAKNIQYF. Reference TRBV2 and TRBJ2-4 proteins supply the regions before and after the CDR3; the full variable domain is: EPEVTQTPSHQVTQMGQEVILRCVPISNHLYFYWYRQILGQKVEFLVSFYNNEISEKSEIFDDQFSVERPDGSNFTLKIRSTKLEDSAMYFCASSEALGGAKNIQYFGAGTRLSVL.